One sample yielded the 20 T cell receptor beta chains listed below, sequenced in a study of T-cell memory formation after mild COVID-19 (TCRdb year 2021). The library was made by 5' RACE. TCRdb lists the instrument as Illumina NovaSeq 6000. TCRdb reprocessing: public reads trimmed at Q25 with fastp, clones called with MiXCR, in-frame beta chains kept. Identical CDR3 proteins give one entry, which carries the most common genes and DNA. Present in this sample are tens of thousands of distinct CDR3 sequences, 9.3% of which were seen just once. About 12% of the sample belongs to the ten largest clones. Sequenced sample: PBMCs or a T cell subset sorted from them (not recorded which). The receptors derive from an adult woman who had mild COVID-19 (a few samples of this study predate the infection). The sample titles of this study are shuffled in the database, so cell type and time point are left out; the donor was told from shared clones.

The sample holds a few counts of this clonotype. The chain has TRBV19 and TRBJ1-4, with D perhaps TRBD1 (6 bases). The CDR3 has 15 amino acids. Germline CDR1 LNHDA, CDR2 SQIVND (reference sequence). V was cut by 6 bases and J by 0 bases, with 11 bases left in between. CDR3 coding DNA: TGTGCCAGTAGCGCCGACAGGTCAACTAATGAAAAACTGTTTTTT. As protein: CASSADRSTNEKLFF. The variable domain in full, completed from reference TRBV19 and TRBJ1-4, reads DGGITQSPKYLFRKEGQNVTLSCEQNLNHDAMYWYRQDPGQGLRLIYYSQIVNDFQKGDIAEGYSVSREKKESFPLTVTSAQKNPTAFYLCASSADRSTNEKLFFGSGTQLSVL.

This clonotype was found a few times. V usage is TRBV20-1 and J usage is TRBJ1-2; TRBD1 matches at 8 bases. The ends lost 0 bases at V and 3 bases at J; junction bases unmatched: 12. The CDR3 loop spans 17 amino acids. Germline-derived CDR1 and CDR2 are DFQATT and SNEGSKA (reference sequence). CDR3 coding DNA: TGCAGTGCTAGAGATGTCCTAGGGCAGGGGGCGGACTATGGCTACACCTTC. Amino acid sequence: CSARDVLGQGADYGYTF.

This clonotype has just a few counts. This chain connects TRBV2 to TRBJ2-3; no clear D. Germline V gives CDR1 SNHLY, CDR2 FYNNEI. V dropped 7 bases and J dropped 2 bases, with 4 bases sitting between them. CDR3 size: 11 residues. The CDR3, as DNA: TGTGCCAGCACCGTCACAGATACGCAGTATTTT. Translated: CASTVTDTQYF.

This clonotype was counted ten times or more. The V call is TRBV6-6, the J call TRBJ2-7, with D possibly called TRBD1 or TRBD2 (5 bases each). The CDR3 is 15 residues long. Germline CDR1 reads MNHNY; CDR2 reads SVGAGI (reference sequence). Trimming took off 5 bases at V and 1 base at J, with 15 bases between the two ends. The CDR3 reads CASSRIRDGSYEQYF. CDR3 nucleotides: TGTGCCAGCAGTAGGATCCGGGACGGATCCTACGAGCAGTACTTC.

This chain joins TRBV6-2 or TRBV6-3 and TRBJ2-7; D not certain. CDR1 and CDR2 (germline): MNHEY, SVGEGT. Trimming pared 0 bases from V and 4 bases from J, leaving 10 bases between. The CDR3 is 14 residues long. The CDR3 nucleotides are TGTGCCAGCAGTTACTCGACGGCAGAATACGAGCAGTACTTC. Residues: CASSYSTAEYEQYF.

At least ten counts were recorded for this clonotype. The J gene is TRBJ2-1, the V gene TRBV11-3; a possible D gene is TRBD2 (5 bases). Germline V lookup: CDR1 SGHNT, CDR2 YENEEA. V lost 1 base to trimming and J lost 5 bases, with 6 bases between them. This CDR3 is 13 amino acids long. The CDR3 sequence: CASSLGADNEQFF. For the CDR3, the DNA is TGTGCCAGCAGCTTAGGAGCGGACAATGAGCAGTTCTTC.

At least ten counts were recorded for this clonotype. This rearrangement joins TRBV5-1 to TRBJ2-7; 8 positions agree with TRBD2. Germline loops: CDR1 SGHRS, CDR2 YFSETQ. This CDR3 has 15 residues. The V and J ends lost 0 bases and 1 base, in that order; junction bases with no gene match: 3. This chain's CDR3 is CASSLVAGSSYEQYF. DNA for the CDR3: TGCGCCAGCAGCTTGGTAGCGGGGTCATCCTACGAGCAGTACTTC.

This clonotype occurred many times. This chain connects TRBV20-1 to TRBJ1-5; 8 bases line up with TRBD1. The ends lost 3 bases at V and 1 base at J; junction bases unmatched: 5. The germline V gene has CDR1 DFQATT and CDR2 SNEGSKA (reference sequence). This CDR3 is built from 15 residues. CDR3 nucleotides: TGCAGTGCTAGCGCAGGGGGCGTAAGCAATCAGCCCCAGCATTTT. It is translated as CSASAGGVSNQPQHF.

The table lists this clonotype with a few counts. This chain joins TRBV12-3 or TRBV12-4 and TRBJ2-7, with TRBD1 identical over 7 bases. This CDR3 comprises 13 residues. Unmatched junction bases numbered 4, after V lost 5 bases and J lost 3 bases. The CDR3 DNA reads as TGTGCCAGCAGTACCGACAGGGACTACGAGCAGTACTTC. Its protein product is CASSTDRDYEQYF.

This clonotype was recorded a few times. The chain couples TRBV5-5 to TRBJ2-1; TRBD2 agrees at 8 bases. V dropped 5 bases and J dropped 1; count of bases not matched to a gene: 5. This CDR3 is built from 15 residues. Germline CDR1 and CDR2: SGHKS and YYEKEE (reference sequence). CDR3 region: CASRTREASYNEQFF. CDR3 nucleotide sequence: TGTGCCAGCAGGACGCGGGAGGCGTCCTACAATGAGCAGTTCTTC. Full variable domain (missing parts from reference TRBV5-5 and TRBJ2-1): DAGVTQSPTHLIKTRGQQVTLRCSPISGHKSVSWYQQVLGQGPQFIFQYYEKEERGRGNFPDRFSARQFPNYSSELNVNALLLGDSALYLCASRTREASYNEQFFGPGTRLTVL.

This chain uses TRBV10-3 with TRBJ2-3; tentative D call: TRBD1 (5 bases). CDR1 ENHRY and CDR2 SYGVKD come from the germline V gene. There are 16 residues in the CDR3. Trimming removed 3 bases from V and 0 bases from J, with 13 bases in between. CDR3 DNA sequence: TGTGCCATCAGTGATAGGGGCTTCACTAGCACAGATACGCAGTATTTT. Its protein is CAISDRGFTSTDTQYF.

J is TRBJ2-7 and V is TRBV3-2. TRBV3-2 is a documented pseudogene. The CDR3 is made up of 13 amino acids. The CDR3 reads CASSQDGDYEQYV. CDR3 bases: TGTGCCAGCAGCCAAGACGGAGACTACGAGCAGTACGTC.

This clonotype occurred a few times. V gene TRBV27 combines with J gene TRBJ1-2, with D perhaps matching TRBD1 (5 bases). Germline CDR1 reads MNHEY; CDR2 reads SMNVEV (reference sequence). Trimming took 3 bases from V and 5 from J, leaving 22 bases between them. The CDR3 extends over 17 amino acids. DNA of the CDR3: TGTGCCAGCAGTTTCTCTGCATTGCAGGGTATCGAGTATGGCTACACCTTC. Amino acids: CASSFSALQGIEYGYTF.

This clonotype was detected ten times or more. The chain has TRBV20-1 and TRBJ2-7, with a possible D match to TRBD2 (6 bases). The V gene lost 6 bases and the J gene lost 2 bases, with 14 bases spanning the gap. CDR3 size: 13 residues. Per germline, CDR1 DFQATT and CDR2 SNEGSKA (reference sequence). The CDR3 DNA reads TGCAGTGCCAACGTGCCTAGCGCCTACGAGCAGTACTTC. Amino acid sequence: CSANVPSAYEQYF.

The chain carries TRBV20-1 and TRBJ1-5, with D unclear. The CDR3 contains 13 residues. Germline CDR1 is DFQATT and CDR2 is SNEGSKA (reference sequence). Trimming removed 6 bases at V and 2 bases at J, with 11 bases between. The CDR3 region has the DNA TGCAGTGCCGTCGGGGATGGCAATCAGCCCCAGCATTTT. The encoded protein is CSAVGDGNQPQHF.

This clonotype was counted ten times or more. The V and J genes are TRBV10-3 and TRBJ2-1, with 7 bases aligning to TRBD2. V was clipped by 6 bases and J by 4 bases; unmatched bases: 12. This CDR3 region has 16 residues. CDR1 ENHRY and CDR2 SYGVKD come from the germline V gene. The CDR3 spells CAISLGGGSTYNEQFF. The DNA of the CDR3 is TGTGCCATCAGCCTCGGGGGAGGGTCCACATACAATGAGCAGTTCTTC.

This clonotype was seen ten or more times. The chain joins TRBV5-1 to TRBJ2-3; 9 nucleotides match TRBD2. The ends lost 5 bases at V and 6 bases at J; junction bases unmatched: 13. The CDR3 is 16 residues long. Germline values: CDR1 SGHRS, CDR2 YFSETQ. The CDR3 DNA sequence: TGCGCCAGCAGGCCGTCAGCGGGGGGTGCCGGGGATACGCAGTATTTT. It specifies CASRPSAGGAGDTQYF.

The chain recombines TRBV6-5 with TRBJ1-1; perhaps TRBD1 as D (6 bases). Germline V gene lookup returns CDR1 MNHEY and CDR2 SVGAGI. Trimming took 8 bases from V and 3 from J, leaving 10 bases between them. The CDR3 extends over 12 amino acids. This CDR3 is CASWDIHTEAFF. CDR3 nucleotide sequence: TGTGCCAGCTGGGACATCCACACTGAAGCTTTCTTT.

The gene calls are TRBV5-1 and TRBJ1-1, with D perhaps matching TRBD1 (5 bases). Germline V gene lookup returns CDR1 SGHRS and CDR2 YFSETQ. V lost 4 bases, J lost 7 bases, and 11 bases lay in between. The CDR3 totals 12 residues. CDR3 coding DNA: TGCGCCAGCAGCCAATCAGGGAATGAAGCTTTCTTT. Its protein product is CASSQSGNEAFF.

There are many counts of this clonotype. The V and J genes are TRBV3-1 and TRBJ2-2; 10 bases are shared with TRBD2. Germline CDR1 reads LGHDT; CDR2 reads YNNKEL (reference sequence). Germline trimming cut 4 bases from V and 0 bases from J; bases unmatched to any gene: 5. The CDR3 consists of 17 residues. The CDR3 DNA reads TGTGCCAGCAGCCGTACTAGCGGGGTTGCGAACACCGGGGAGCTGTTTTTT. Translation: CASSRTSGVANTGELFF.